The rows below give T cell receptor beta chains drawn from one sample of a study of cytomegalovirus exposure and HLA in healthy donors. Profiled with immunoSEQ multiplex PCR; TCRdb holds only in-frame clones, not every one. Here the sample spans 95,000 to 150,000 clones, about 71% being singletons. The specimen was PBMCs. The receptors derive from a woman between 45 and 65 years old in good health and CMV-seronegative. Both conserved end residues are part of each CDR3. The D gene is left open where the match is weak. Only some rows state a clone size, as once, few, many or a class for expanded clones.

TRBD2 | TRBJ2-2 | TRBV2 | - | TGTGCCAGCAGTGAGACTAGCGGGACCGGGGAGCTGTTTTTT | CASSETSGTGELFF
- | TRBJ1-5 | TRBV5-1 | - | TGCGCCAGCAGTCAACAGGCGGGGTACGGTCAGCCCCAGCATTTT | CASSQQAGYGQPQHF
- | TRBJ2-1 | TRBV2 | - | TGTGCCAGCAGTGAAGGGGGAGGTACGGTTGAGCAGTTCTTC | CASSEGGGTVEQFF
- | TRBJ1-3 | TRBV7-9 | - | TGTGCCAGCAGCTTAGCGGCAGGTGGAAACACCATATATTTT | CASSLAAGGNTIYF
TRBD1 | TRBJ2-7 | TRBV7-9 | - | TGTGCCAGCAGCTTGACAGGGAACGAGCAGTACTTC | CASSLTGNEQYF
TRBD1 | TRBJ2-7 | TRBV6-5 | - | TGTGCCAGCAGTTACGGGGGACAGGGGCCTGACGAGCAGTACTTC | CASSYGGQGPDEQYF
TRBD1 | TRBJ2-2 | TRBV9 | once | TGTGCCAGCAGGGGACAGGGGAGCACCGGGGAGCTGTTTTTT | CASRGQGSTGELFF
TRBD1 | TRBJ1-1 | TRBV10-3 | few | TGTGCCATCAGTCCCCGGACAGGTATGAACACTGAAGCTTTCTTT | CAISPRTGMNTEAFF
- | TRBJ2-5 | TRBV6-5 | - | TGTGCCAGCAGTTACTCGGGGGAGGCCCAAGAGACCCAGTACTTC | CASSYSGEAQETQYF
- | TRBJ2-5 | TRBV7-2 | - | TGTGCCAGCAGCTTAGTGGGGGGAGAGACCCAGTACTTC | CASSLVGGETQYF
TRBD1 | TRBJ2-1 | TRBV29-1 | - | TGCAGCGTTGCGGGACAGACGGGGAATGAGCAGTTCTTC | CSVAGQTGNEQFF
- | TRBJ1-1 | TRBV7-9 | - | TGTGCCAGCAGCTTAGTCGCGACAGAAGCTTTCTTT | CASSLVATEAFF
- | TRBJ1-5 | TRBV21-1 | - | TGTGCCAGCAGCAGCCGGGACAGGGAGACTCAGCCCCAGCATTTT | CASSSRDRETQPQHF
- | TRBJ2-3 | TRBV5-6 | - | TGTGCCAGCAGCTTGCTAGATACGCAGTATTTT | CASSLLDTQYF
- | TRBJ2-5 | TRBV30 | - | TGTGCCTGGGGACAGCAAGAGACCCAGTACTTC | CAWGQQETQYF
- | TRBJ1-5 | TRBV21-1 | - | TGTGCCAGCAGCAAAGCCCGGCGGGATAGCAATCAGCCCCAGCATTTT | CASSKARRDSNQPQHF
TRBD2 | TRBJ2-3 | TRBV28 | few | TGTGCCAGCAGTTCCGGCGGGAGAACAGATACGCAGTATTTT | CASSSGGRTDTQYF
TRBD2 | TRBJ2-1 | TRBV29-1 | once | TGCAGCGTTGATAGGCTAGCGGGTCCTCGCGGTGAGCAGTTCTTC | CSVDRLAGPRGEQFF
- | TRBJ2-1 | TRBV30 | - | TGTGCCTGGAGCCGGAGAGTCGACAATGAGCAGTTCTTC | CAWSRRVDNEQFF
- | TRBJ2-5 | TRBV4-3 | - | TGCGCCAGCAGCCAAGACAGGCAAGAGACCCAGTACTTC | CASSQDRQETQYF
- | TRBJ1-1 | TRBV30 | - | TGTGCCTGGAGTCGAGAGATTAACACTGAAGCTTTCTTT | CAWSREINTEAFF
- | TRBJ2-1 | TRBV12-5 | - | TGTGCTAGTGGTAAAGGGGACTCCTTGGAGGATGAGCAGTTCTTC | CASGKGDSLEDEQFF
TRBD2 | TRBJ2-7 | TRBV19 | - | TGTGCCAGTAGTATAGCACTCGCGGGAGGGGGAGCCTACGAGCAGTACTTC | CASSIALAGGGAYEQYF
TRBD2 | TRBJ2-7 | TRBV28 | once | TGTGCCAGCAGTTTATGGGGGACTAGCGGGAGGGCCGACGAGCAGTACTTC | CASSLWGTSGRADEQYF
TRBD2 | TRBJ2-5 | TRBV9 | - | TGTGCCAGCAGCGTAGGAGCTAGCGGGAGTGGGGAGACCCAGTACTTC | CASSVGASGSGETQYF
- | TRBJ1-2 | TRBV5-4 | few | TGTGCCAGCAGCTTTGGTACAGCCAATTCGGACTATGGCTACACCTTC | CASSFGTANSDYGYTF
- | TRBJ2-7 | TRBV28 | - | TGTGCCAGCAGTTCGGGGGAGGAGGGTGCCCACTACGAGCAGTACTTC | CASSSGEEGAHYEQYF
TRBD2 | TRBJ2-1 | TRBV5-1 | - | TGCGCCAGCGCGCTAGCGGGAGTAAACAATGAGCAGTTCTTC | CASALAGVNNEQFF
TRBD2 | TRBJ2-5 | TRBV10-2 | few | TGCGCCAGCAGTGAGTCAGCGGGAGCAGGAGAGACCCAGTACTTC | CASSESAGAGETQYF
TRBD1 | TRBJ1-1 | TRBV6-5 | few | TGTGCCAGCAGAGGGACAGGGGGCGCGGGAACTGAAGCTTTCTTT | CASRGTGGAGTEAFF
- | TRBJ2-2 | TRBV19 | - | TGTGCCAGTACATGGGGCAGGGGTTATGGTCGTGACACCGAGGAGCTGTTTTTT | CASTWGRGYGRDTEELFF
- | TRBJ2-7 | TRBV27 | - | TGTGCCAGCAGTTTATTGGGGCAGGGGTCCTACGAGCAGTACTTC | CASSLLGQGSYEQYF
- | TRBJ2-2 | TRBV5-6 | - | TGTGCCAGCAGCACCCGGAGGTGGCGCGGCTACACCGGGGAGCTGTTTTTT | CASSTRRWRGYTGELFF
- | TRBJ2-7 | TRBV27 | - | TGTGCCAGCAGTTTAAGGACAGCCGCCCACGAGCAGTACTTC | CASSLRTAAHEQYF
TRBD1 | TRBJ1-4 | TRBV6-1 | - | TGTGCCAGCACCGCTCCGGGACAGGGGTTAGAACTGTTTTTT | CASTAPGQGLELFF
TRBD2 | TRBJ2-1 | TRBV28 | - | TGTGCCAGCAGTCCCAGCATTAAGAAGCGGGAGGTTTTCTTC | CASSPSIKKREVFF